A selection of T cell receptor beta chains follows, all from one sample in a study of blood T cell repertoires in COVID-19. The assay was immunoSEQ multiplex PCR, and TCRdb's table has in-frame clones only and misses some. The sample lists under 150,000 clones; more than 80% were seen once. Input material: peripheral blood. The receptors shown here come from a woman older than 75 in a cohort sampled during active or convalescent COVID-19. Each CDR3 is given with its conserved first and last residue. D genes are given only for firm matches. Where a row states a size, it is once, few, many or the class of an expanded clone; other rows omit it.

CDR3 protein	CDR3 DNA	clone size	CDR3 length	V gene	J gene	D gene
CASSQEGGQGGQPQHF	TGCGCCAGCAGCCAAGAGGGTGGACAGGGAGGTCAGCCCCAGCATTTT	.	16	TRBV4-1	TRBJ1-5	TRBD1
CASSLGQGLSTEAFF	TGTGCCAGCAGCTTAGGGCAGGGGCTTTCCACTGAAGCTTTCTTT	.	15	TRBV7-9	TRBJ1-1	.
CASSLAGGYNEQFF	TGTGCCAGCAGCTTAGCGGGGGGCTACAATGAGCAGTTCTTC	.	14	TRBV7-9	TRBJ2-1	.
CASSLDRNSGANVLTF	TGTGCCAGCAGCCTCGACAGGAACTCTGGGGCCAACGTCCTGACTTTC	.	16	TRBV7-2	TRBJ2-6	.
CASSIGNTGELFF	TGTGCCAGCAGCATTGGCAACACCGGGGAGCTGTTTTTT	.	13	TRBV28	TRBJ2-2	.
CASPKNPGQGSTDTQYF	TGTGCCAGCCCAAAAAACCCGGGACAGGGTTCCACAGATACGCAGTATTTT	few	17	TRBV5-8	TRBJ2-3	TRBD1
CSVRTYQGGDTEAFF	TGCAGCGTCAGAACGTACCAGGGTGGGGACACTGAAGCTTTCTTT	.	15	TRBV29-1	TRBJ1-1	.
CASTTAGGNEQFF	TGTGCCAGCACGACCGCAGGGGGGAATGAGCAGTTCTTC	.	13	TRBV27	TRBJ2-1	.
CASHDRGPNTEAFF	TGTGCCAGCCACGACAGGGGCCCTAACACTGAAGCTTTCTTT	.	14	TRBV3-1/TRBV3-2	TRBJ1-1	TRBD1
CASSLELGLTNYGYTF	TGTGCCAGCAGTTTAGAGTTGGGGCTTACTAACTATGGCTACACCTTC	.	16	TRBV28	TRBJ1-2	.
CASSETGLKTNEQFF	TGTGCCAGCAGTGAAACGGGACTAAAAACTAATGAGCAGTTCTTC	.	15	TRBV6-1	TRBJ2-1	TRBD2
CAWSVFRQGGGYTF	TGTGCCTGGAGTGTCTTTCGGCAGGGTGGGGGCTACACCTTC	.	14	TRBV30	TRBJ1-2	.
CASSQARLKTYHNYGYTF	TGTGCCAGCAGCCAAGCAAGACTTAAGACGTATCATAACTATGGCTACACCTTC	.	18	TRBV4-2	TRBJ1-2	.
CAWTRQDYYGYTF	TGTGCCTGGACCCGACAGGACTACTATGGCTACACCTTC	once	13	TRBV30	TRBJ1-2	.
CASSRGTDHSYNEQFF	TGCGCCAGCAGCCGGGGGACGGATCACTCCTACAATGAGCAGTTCTTC	.	16	TRBV5-1	TRBJ2-1	.
CASSPDWYLRGYTF	TGTGCCAGCAGCCCCGATTGGTACCTTAGAGGCTACACCTTC	.	14	TRBV9	TRBJ1-2	.
CASSFQGRGYGYTF	TGTGCCAGCAGCTTCCAGGGGAGAGGCTATGGCTACACCTTC	.	14	TRBV5-4	TRBJ1-2	.
CASSLSYTGDEQYF	TGTGCCAGCTCACTCTCATACACAGGGGACGAGCAGTACTTC	.	14	TRBV18	TRBJ2-7	TRBD1
CASSSRSGGSNSPLHF	TGTGCCAGTAGTAGCAGAAGTGGGGGCTCCAATTCACCCCTCCACTTT	.	16	TRBV19	TRBJ1-6	.
CASRPGQGPDTQYF	TGTGCCAGCAGACCGGGACAGGGCCCAGATACGCAGTATTTT	once	14	TRBV6-5	TRBJ2-3	TRBD1
CASSFGRLAGGSQETQYF	TGTGCCAGCAGCTTCGGCCGACTAGCGGGGGGTTCCCAAGAGACCCAGTACTTC	.	18	TRBV5-5	TRBJ2-5	TRBD2
CASLPGLRNEQYF	TGTGCCAGCTTACCAGGACTCCGTAACGAGCAGTACTTC	.	13	TRBV18	TRBJ2-7	.
CASSFVSAKGYLYGYTF	TGTGCCAGCAGTTTTGTGTCGGCTAAGGGGTATCTTTATGGCTACACCTTC	.	17	TRBV28	TRBJ1-2	.
CASSLLAASTDTQYF	TGTGCCAGCAGCTTGCTAGCGGCTAGCACAGATACGCAGTATTTT	.	15	TRBV7-2	TRBJ2-3	TRBD2
CASSSSGGGEAFF	TGTGCCAGCAGTTCTTCAGGGGGTGGTGAAGCTTTCTTT	.	13	TRBV7-9	TRBJ1-1	TRBD1
CASSPTLRTDTQYF	TGTGCCAGCAGTCCAACCCTACGCACAGATACGCAGTATTTT	.	14	TRBV27	TRBJ2-3	.
CASSQLQDRNTEAFF	TGCGCCAGCAGCCAACTTCAGGACAGGAACACTGAAGCTTTCTTT	once	15	TRBV4-3	TRBJ1-1	.
CASSDRGLAGPTDTQYF	TGCGCCAGCAGTGACCGAGGACTAGCGGGGCCCACAGATACGCAGTATTTT	few	17	TRBV5-1	TRBJ2-3	TRBD2
CASSQEDPRGALEKLFF	TGTGCCAGCAGCCAAGAGGATCCACGGGGGGCCTTGGAAAAACTGTTTTTT	.	17	TRBV4-2	TRBJ1-4	.
CASSLGRQGVETQYF	TGTGCCAGCAGCTTAGGGCGACAGGGTGTTGAGACCCAGTACTTC	.	15	TRBV7-3	TRBJ2-5	TRBD1
CASSPWTGSNEKLFF	TGTGCCAGCAGTCCCTGGACAGGTTCTAATGAAAAACTGTTTTTT	few	15	TRBV28	TRBJ1-4	TRBD1
CASSPWEGKNQPQHF	TGTGCCAGTAGTCCCTGGGAGGGGAAGAATCAGCCCCAGCATTTT	once	15	TRBV19	TRBJ1-5	.
CASSKTGTRSGNIQYF	TGTGCCAGTAGTAAAACCGGGACTCGGTCAGGAAACATTCAGTACTTC	.	16	TRBV19	TRBJ2-4	.
CASRRIGTGHYGYTF	TGTGCCAGCAGGCGAATCGGGACAGGGCACTATGGCTACACCTTC	few	15	TRBV13	TRBJ1-2	TRBD1
CSASFGSTTEAFF	TGCAGTGCTAGTTTTGGGAGTACCACTGAAGCTTTCTTT	once	13	TRBV20-1	TRBJ1-1	.
CATSRGRQRETQYF	TGTGCCACCAGCAGAGGGAGACAGCGAGAGACCCAGTACTTC	.	14	TRBV15	TRBJ2-5	.
CASSERGGSALEQYF	TGTGCCAGCAGTGAGCGAGGGGGAAGTGCTCTCGAGCAGTACTTC	.	15	TRBV2	TRBJ2-7	.
CASSEVQGSTNEKLFF	TGCGCCAGCAGTGAAGTTCAGGGGTCAACTAATGAAAAACTGTTTTTT	.	16	TRBV10-2	TRBJ1-4	.
CASRRLAGGPKETQYF	TGTGCCAGCAGAAGACTAGCGGGGGGCCCCAAGGAGACCCAGTACTTC	.	16	TRBV5-5	TRBJ2-5	TRBD2
CASSLRGELFF	TGTGCCAGCAGCTTACGGGGGGAGCTGTTTTTT	.	11	TRBV7-3	TRBJ2-2	.
CASSYSGRQYGYTF	TGTGCCAGCAGTTACTCCGGCAGACAGTATGGCTACACCTTC	.	14	TRBV6-5	TRBJ1-2	.
CASSSGGTDTQYF	TGTGCCAGCAGTTCCGGGGGGACAGATACGCAGTATTTT	.	13	TRBV12-3/TRBV12-4	TRBJ2-3	TRBD2
CATSREGSYNEQFF	TGTGCCACCAGCAGGGAGGGCTCCTACAATGAGCAGTTCTTC	.	14	TRBV24-1	TRBJ2-1	TRBD2
CASSTWDRRTYNEQFF	TGTGCCAGTAGTACCTGGGACAGGCGGACCTACAATGAGCAGTTCTTC	.	16	TRBV19	TRBJ2-1	TRBD1
CASSDYPSGGNIQYF	TGTGCCAGCAGCGACTATCCTAGCGGGGGAAACATTCAGTACTTC	.	15	TRBV9	TRBJ2-4	TRBD2
CASSDIRYQIYGYTF	TGTGCCAGCAGTGATATAAGATACCAGATCTATGGCTACACCTTC	.	15	TRBV6-1	TRBJ1-2	.
CASMSGRPYEQYF	TGTGCCAGCATGAGCGGGCGGCCCTACGAGCAGTACTTC	.	13	TRBV2	TRBJ2-7	.
CASSVVGGSQQFF	TGTGCCAGCAGCGTAGTAGGAGGCTCCCAGCAGTTCTTC	.	13	TRBV9	TRBJ2-1	.
CASGAGGPVTGELFF	TGTGCCAGCGGAGCGGGGGGGCCGGTTACCGGGGAGCTGTTTTTT	.	15	TRBV5-4	TRBJ2-2	TRBD2
CASSSATGSIQYF	TGCGCCAGCAGCTCCGCAACAGGGAGCATTCAGTACTTC	.	13	TRBV5-1	TRBJ2-4	.
CASGSGQVYEQYF	TGTGCCAGCGGATCGGGACAGGTCTACGAGCAGTACTTC	.	13	TRBV2	TRBJ2-7	TRBD1
CASSQEVPTSGGIYNEQFF	TGCGCCAGCAGCCAAGAGGTCCCGACTAGCGGGGGTATATACAATGAGCAGTTCTTC	.	19	TRBV4-3	TRBJ2-1	TRBD2
CASSFGRRTSGGTDTQYF	TGTGCCAGCAGCTTTGGACGTAGGACTAGCGGGGGGACAGATACGCAGTATTTT	.	18	TRBV11-3	TRBJ2-3	TRBD2
CASSLASGGGMETQYF	TGTGCCAGCAGCTTAGCTAGCGGGGGGGGAATGGAGACCCAGTACTTC	.	16	TRBV7-2	TRBJ2-5	TRBD2
CASSQQPGLAGRNEQFF	TGCGCCAGCAGCCAACAACCGGGACTAGCGGGGAGGAATGAGCAGTTCTTC	.	17	TRBV4-1	TRBJ2-1	TRBD2
CASSSGTGRSGNTIYF	TGTGCCAGCAGCTCGGGGACAGGTCGCTCTGGAAACACCATATATTTT	.	16	TRBV5-5	TRBJ1-3	TRBD1
CASSSGTGGYSNQPQHF	TGTGCCAGCAGTTCGGGGACAGGGGGTTATAGCAATCAGCCCCAGCATTTT	once	17	TRBV6-2/TRBV6-3	TRBJ1-5	TRBD1
CASSLRTSGGFEQFF	TGTGCCAGCAGCTTACGGACTAGCGGGGGGTTTGAGCAGTTCTTC	once	15	TRBV7-2	TRBJ2-1	TRBD2
CASNPGDGCQGGYTF	TGCGCCAGCAACCCGGGCGATGGGTGCCAGGGGGGCTACACCTTC	.	15	TRBV10-1	TRBJ1-2	.